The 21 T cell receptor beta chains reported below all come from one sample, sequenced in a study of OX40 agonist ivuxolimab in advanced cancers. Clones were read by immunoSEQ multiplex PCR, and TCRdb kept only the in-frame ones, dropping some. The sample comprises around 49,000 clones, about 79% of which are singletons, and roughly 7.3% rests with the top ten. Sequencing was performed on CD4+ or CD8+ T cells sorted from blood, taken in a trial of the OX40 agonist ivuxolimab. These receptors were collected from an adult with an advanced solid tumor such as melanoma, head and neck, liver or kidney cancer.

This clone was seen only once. The CDR3 loop is CASSAQGVGNTIYF. The CDR3 DNA sequence: TGTGCCAGCAGCGCACAGGGGGTGGGAAACACCATATATTTT. V gene TRBV9 combines with J gene TRBJ1-3; 8 bases map to TRBD1. Germline V gives CDR1 SGDLS, CDR2 YYNGEE. V lost 3 bases and J lost 4; bases outside the gene matches: 3. The CDR3 is 14 amino acids.

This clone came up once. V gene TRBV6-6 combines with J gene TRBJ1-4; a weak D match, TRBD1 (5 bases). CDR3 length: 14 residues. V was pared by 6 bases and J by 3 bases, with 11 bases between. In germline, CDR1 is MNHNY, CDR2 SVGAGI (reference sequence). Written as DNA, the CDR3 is TGTGCCAGCAGAGAGACAGCTTCTAATGAAAAACTGTTTTTT. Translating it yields CASRETASNEKLFF.

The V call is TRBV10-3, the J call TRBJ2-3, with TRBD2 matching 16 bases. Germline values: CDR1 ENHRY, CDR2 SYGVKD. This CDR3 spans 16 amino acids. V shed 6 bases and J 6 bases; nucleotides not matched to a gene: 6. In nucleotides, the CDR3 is TGTGCCATCAGCTCGGGACTAGCGGGAGGGCTGGATACGCAGTATTTT. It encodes CAISSGLAGGLDTQYF.

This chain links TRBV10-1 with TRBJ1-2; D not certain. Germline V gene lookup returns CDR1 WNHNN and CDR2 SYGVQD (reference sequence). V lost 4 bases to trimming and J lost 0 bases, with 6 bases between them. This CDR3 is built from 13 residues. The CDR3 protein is CASSATSNYGYTF. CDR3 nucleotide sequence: TGCGCCAGCAGTGCGACTTCTAACTATGGCTACACCTTC.

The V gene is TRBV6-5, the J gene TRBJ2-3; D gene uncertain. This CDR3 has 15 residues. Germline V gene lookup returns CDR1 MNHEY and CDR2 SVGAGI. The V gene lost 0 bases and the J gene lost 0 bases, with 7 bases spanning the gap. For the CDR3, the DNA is TGTGCCAGCAGTTACTCGTCCAGAAGCACAGATACGCAGTATTTT. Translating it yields CASSYSSRSTDTQYF.

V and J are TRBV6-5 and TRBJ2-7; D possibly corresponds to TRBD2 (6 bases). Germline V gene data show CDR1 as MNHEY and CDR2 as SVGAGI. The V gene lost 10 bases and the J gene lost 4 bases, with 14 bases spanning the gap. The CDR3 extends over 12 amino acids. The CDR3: CATARAGYEQYF. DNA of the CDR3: TGTGCCACCGCTCGGGCGGGGTACGAGCAGTACTTC.

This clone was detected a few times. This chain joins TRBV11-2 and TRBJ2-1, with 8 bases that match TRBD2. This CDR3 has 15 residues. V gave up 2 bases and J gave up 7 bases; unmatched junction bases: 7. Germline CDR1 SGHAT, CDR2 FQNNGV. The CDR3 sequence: CASSLIRGGWNEQFF. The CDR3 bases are TGTGCCAGCAGCTTAATTCGGGGGGGTTGGAATGAGCAGTTCTTC.

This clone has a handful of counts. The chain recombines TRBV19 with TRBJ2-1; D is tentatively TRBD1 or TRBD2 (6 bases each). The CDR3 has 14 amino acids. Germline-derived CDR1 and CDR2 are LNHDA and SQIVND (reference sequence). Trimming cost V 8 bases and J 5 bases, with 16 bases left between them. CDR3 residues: CASDDRRTNNEQFF. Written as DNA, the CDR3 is TGTGCCAGTGATGACAGGAGGACTAACAATGAGCAGTTCTTC. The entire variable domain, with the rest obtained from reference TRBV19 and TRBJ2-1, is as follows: DGGITQSPKYLFRKEGQNVTLSCEQNLNHDAMYWYRQDPGQGLRLIYYSQIVNDFQKGDIAEGYSVSREKKESFPLTVTSAQKNPTAFYLCASDDRRTNNEQFFGPGTRLTVL.

In DNA, the CDR3 is TGTGCCAGCAGCTTAGAAGGGCAGGGTTCACCCCTCCACTTT. This translates into CASSLEGQGSPLHF. This rearrangement joins TRBV7-2 to TRBJ1-6, with D perhaps TRBD1 (5 bases). CDR1 and CDR2 (germline): SGHTA, FQGNSA. The CDR3 extends over 14 amino acids. The germline V and J ends were trimmed by 1 base and 9 bases, with 10 bases remaining between them.

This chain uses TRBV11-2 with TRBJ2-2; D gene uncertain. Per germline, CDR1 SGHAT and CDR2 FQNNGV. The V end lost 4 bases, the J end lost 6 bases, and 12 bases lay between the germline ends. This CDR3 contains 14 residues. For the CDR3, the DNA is TGTGCCAGCAGCTCGAGGAGAGAGGCCGGGGAGCTGTTTTTT. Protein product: CASSSRREAGELFF.

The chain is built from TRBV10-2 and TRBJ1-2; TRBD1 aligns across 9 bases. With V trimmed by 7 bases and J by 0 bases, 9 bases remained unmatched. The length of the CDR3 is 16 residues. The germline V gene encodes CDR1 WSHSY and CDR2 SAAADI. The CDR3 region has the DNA TGCGCCAGCAAGACGACAGGGGGAGCCACTAACTATGGCTACACCTTC. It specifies CASKTTGGATNYGYTF.

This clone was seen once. CDR3 amino acids: CASSSTGGRGTQYF. CDR3 nucleotides: TGTGCCAGCAGCTCGACAGGGGGCAGGGGGACCCAGTACTTC. The V and J genes are TRBV7-7 and TRBJ2-5; 10 bases map to TRBD1. V gave up 4 bases and J gave up 7 bases; unmatched junction bases: 6. The germline V gene encodes CDR1 SSHAT and CDR2 FNYEAQ (reference sequence). The CDR3 contains 14 residues.

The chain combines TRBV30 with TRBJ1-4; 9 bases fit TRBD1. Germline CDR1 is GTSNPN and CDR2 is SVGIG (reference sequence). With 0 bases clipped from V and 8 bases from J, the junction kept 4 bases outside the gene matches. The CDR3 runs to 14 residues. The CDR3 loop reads CAWSVKGTGEKLFF. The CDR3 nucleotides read TGTGCCTGGAGTGTAAAGGGGACAGGGGAAAAACTGTTTTTT.

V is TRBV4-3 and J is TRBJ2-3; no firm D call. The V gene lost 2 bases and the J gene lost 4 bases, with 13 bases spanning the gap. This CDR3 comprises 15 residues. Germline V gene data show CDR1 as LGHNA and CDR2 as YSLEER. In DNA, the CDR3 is TGCGCCAGCAGCCAAAATAGTAGGAGAGCAGATACGCAGTATTTT. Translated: CASSQNSRRADTQYF.

This CDR3 is CAWNRLSGQGSAEAFF. CDR3 DNA: TGTGCCTGGAACCGACTTTCGGGACAGGGAAGTGCTGAAGCTTTCTTT. V and J are TRBV30 and TRBJ1-1, with 9 bases that match TRBD1. The CDR3 is made up of 16 amino acids. Trimming removed 4 bases from V and 6 bases from J; junction bases left unmatched: 15. Germline V gene data show CDR1 as GTSNPN and CDR2 as SVGIG (reference sequence).

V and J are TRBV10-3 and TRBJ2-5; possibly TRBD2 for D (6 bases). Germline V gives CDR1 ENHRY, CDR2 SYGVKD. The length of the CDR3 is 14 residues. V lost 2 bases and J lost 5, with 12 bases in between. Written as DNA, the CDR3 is TGTGCCATCAGTGAGCCCGGGAGTCTGGAGACCCAGTACTTC. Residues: CAISEPGSLETQYF.

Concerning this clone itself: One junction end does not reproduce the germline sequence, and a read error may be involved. The DNA of the CDR3 is TGTGCCAGCAGCGTACTAGCGGGACAGCAGACAGGTACGCAGTATTTT. Translated, it gives CASSVLAGQQTGTQYF. The chain recombines TRBV9 with TRBJ2-3; 9 nucleotides agree with TRBD2. Germline assignment: CDR1 SGDLS and CDR2 YYNGEE. The CDR3 runs 16 residues.

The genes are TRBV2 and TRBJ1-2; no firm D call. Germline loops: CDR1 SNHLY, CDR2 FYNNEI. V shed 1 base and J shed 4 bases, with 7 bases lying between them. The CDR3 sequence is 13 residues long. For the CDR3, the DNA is TGTGCCAGCAGTGAAGGGCAGCTCTATGGCTACACCTTC. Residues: CASSEGQLYGYTF.

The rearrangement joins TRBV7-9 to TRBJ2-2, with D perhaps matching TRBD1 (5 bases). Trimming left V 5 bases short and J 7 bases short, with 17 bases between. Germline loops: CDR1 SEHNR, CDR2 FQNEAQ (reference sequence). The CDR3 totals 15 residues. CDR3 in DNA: TGTGCCAGCAGCCCCCAGGGAATCTTAAACGGGGAGCTGTTTTTT. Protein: CASSPQGILNGELFF.

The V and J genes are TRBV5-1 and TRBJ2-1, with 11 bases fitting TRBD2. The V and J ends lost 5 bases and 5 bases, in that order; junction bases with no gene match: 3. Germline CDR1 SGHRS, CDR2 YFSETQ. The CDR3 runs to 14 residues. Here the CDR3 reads CASRLAGVNNEQFF. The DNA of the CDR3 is TGCGCCAGCAGACTAGCGGGAGTGAACAATGAGCAGTTCTTC.

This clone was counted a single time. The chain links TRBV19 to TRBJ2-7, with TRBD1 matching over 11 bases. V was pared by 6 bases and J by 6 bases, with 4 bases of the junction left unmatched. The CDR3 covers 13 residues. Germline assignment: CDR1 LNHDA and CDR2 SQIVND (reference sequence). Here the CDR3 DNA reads TGTGCCAGTAGCAGGACAGGGGGCCTCGAGCAGTACTTC. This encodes CASSRTGGLEQYF.